This record covers a single T cell receptor beta chain. Profiles of TCR beta VDJ and CDR3 were generated from a genomic DNA template. TCRdb independently ran MiXCR on the reads; one entry per CDR3 protein. The data contain 75,000 to 100,000 distinct CDR3 sequences, 65% to 70% of them singletons. This sample was taken from a study of CD8+CD57+ T cells in acquired aplastic anemia. The ends were cut back, 3 bases at V and 5 bases at J, with 17 bases in the middle. There are 16 residues in the CDR3. The germline gives CDR1 MGHDK, CDR2 SYGVNS. Sequencing involved patients with CD8+CD57+ cell expansion previously shown by flow cytometry.

Sequencing input: sorted CD4+, CD8+, or CD8+CD57+ T cells (not recorded which) from PBMCs. This chain links TRBV25-1 with TRBJ2-1, with a possible D match to TRBD2 (6 bases). The receptor was isolated from a human donor with aplastic anemia. The CDR3 DNA sequence: TGTGCCAGCAGTGATGTAACGGGAGTCTCGCACAATGAGCAGTTCTTC. As protein: CASSDVTGVSHNEQFF.